This passage covers 16 T cell receptor beta chains from one sample sequenced in a study of shared clonotypes between healthy human individuals. CD45RO-negative, CCR7-selected cells formed the naive CD8 fraction, which excluded terminally differentiated effector memory CD45RA+ cells. TCRdb's table, derived via immunoSEQ multiplex PCR, lists solely in-frame clones and lacks some. The repertoire consists of about 2.1 million clones, with about 93% occurring once and the leading ten covering about 1.7%. The specimen sequenced was naive CD8+ T cells from PBMCs. All receptors come from a man between 18 and 35 years old in good health. Some clones in this sample may be carry-over from other donors' samples.

The chain links TRBV18 to TRBJ2-3; 10 bases map to TRBD2. The CDR3 is made up of 16 amino acids. V shed 0 bases, J shed 1 base, and the junction held 1 base outside the gene matches. Germline CDR1 is KGHSH and CDR2 is LQKENI. This CDR3 reads CASSPPGLAGTDTQYF. Here the CDR3 DNA reads TGTGCCAGCTCACCACCTGGACTAGCGGGCACAGATACGCAGTATTTT. Complete variable domain (other parts from reference TRBV18 and TRBJ2-3): NAGVMQNPRHLVRRRGQEARLRCSPMKGHSHVYWYRQLPEEGLKFMVYLQKENIIDESGMPKERFSAEFPKEGPSILRIQQVVRGDSAAYFCASSPPGLAGTDTQYFGPGTRLTVL.

The chain employs TRBV9 and TRBJ2-6; D is undetermined. V was shortened by 0 bases and J by 0 bases, with 13 bases between the two germline ends. Germline V lookup: CDR1 SGDLS, CDR2 YYNGEE. The CDR3 has 18 residues. For the CDR3, the DNA is TGTGCCAGCAGCGTAGCTCCCAGCCAGAACTCTGGGGCCAACGTCCTGACTTTC. Its protein product is CASSVAPSQNSGANVLTF.

About this clone itself: Other DNA sequences of this sample code for an identical CDR3. Here the CDR3 DNA reads TGTGCCAGCAGTCCGGGACAGGCCTACAATGAGCAGTTCTTC. Translated: CASSPGQAYNEQFF. The V and J genes are TRBV27 and TRBJ2-1; 8 nucleotides line up with TRBD1. CDR3 length: 14 amino acids. Germline-derived CDR1 and CDR2 are MNHEY and SMNVEV (reference sequence). J lost 2 bases, V lost 5 bases, and 2 bases had no gene match.

This rearrangement joins TRBV6-1 to TRBJ1-2, with D possibly matching TRBD1 (5 bases). The length of the CDR3 is 16 residues. V was cut by 2 bases and J by 5 bases, with 18 bases left in between. CDR1 is MNHNS and CDR2 is SASEGT in the germline V gene. In DNA, the CDR3 is TGTGCCAGCAGTGAATTGGTCACAGTCGAGGGGTATGGCTACACCTTC. This codes for CASSELVTVEGYGYTF.

The chain has TRBV9 and TRBJ2-7, with D maybe TRBD1 (6 bases). Germline CDR1 reads SGDLS; CDR2 reads YYNGEE. This CDR3 region has 15 residues. Trimming cost V 0 bases and J 0 bases, with 10 bases left between them. CDR3 DNA: TGTGCCAGCAGCGTAGGGCAGGGGCTCTCCTACGAGCAGTACTTC. Translating gives CASSVGQGLSYEQYF.

This chain links TRBV27 with TRBJ1-4; 10 bases agree with TRBD1. The germline gives CDR1 MNHEY, CDR2 SMNVEV (reference sequence). Losses at the gene ends were 1 base for V and 8 bases for J; bases not matched to a gene: 4. The CDR3 is 15 amino acids. CDR3 DNA sequence: TGTGCCAGCAGTTTATTCGGGACAGGGGTGGAAAAACTGTTTTTT. Amino acids: CASSLFGTGVEKLFF.

The CDR3 coding sequence is TGTGCCAGCAGCTTATATGGGTTAGCGGGAGAGGACGAGCAGTACTTC. As protein: CASSLYGLAGEDEQYF. The chain employs TRBV7-8 and TRBJ2-7; 9 nucleotides line up with TRBD2. The V gene end was trimmed by 2 bases and the J gene end by 5 bases; junction bases not matched to a gene: 10. Germline lookup yields CDR1 SGHVS and CDR2 FQNEAQ. The CDR3 runs 16 residues.

This clone appeared once. The chain joins TRBV29-1 to TRBJ2-1; D might be TRBD1 (6 bases). Between the trimmed V and J ends, which lost 0 bases and 2 bases, there was a span of 14 bases. Germline V gene sequence: CDR1 SQVTM, CDR2 ANQGSEA. The CDR3 covers 16 residues. CDR3 residues: CSVEDPWGQTYNEQFF. Written as DNA, the CDR3 is TGCAGCGTTGAAGATCCTTGGGGGCAAACCTACAATGAGCAGTTCTTC.

The chain combines TRBV7-9 with TRBJ2-3; D remains unclear. Germline V gene lookup returns CDR1 SEHNR and CDR2 FQNEAQ (reference sequence). V was shortened by 1 base and J by 0 bases, with 8 bases between the two germline ends. This CDR3 has 15 residues. This chain's CDR3 is CASSLEAGSTDTQYF. The DNA for the CDR3 is TGTGCCAGCAGCTTAGAGGCTGGCAGCACAGATACGCAGTATTTT.

The rearrangement joins TRBV27 to TRBJ2-6, with unresolved D. CDR3 length equals 15 residues. Looked up from germline, CDR1 is MNHEY and CDR2 is SMNVEV (reference sequence). V gave up 2 bases and J gave up 0 bases, with 5 bases separating them. Written as DNA, the CDR3 is TGTGCCAGCAGTTTAATCTACTCTGGGGCCAACGTCCTGACTTTC. Amino acids: CASSLIYSGANVLTF.

V and J are TRBV28 and TRBJ2-7; 11 nucleotides agree with TRBD1. Germline assignment: CDR1 MDHEN and CDR2 SYDVKM. This CDR3 contains 14 residues. Losses at the gene ends were 7 bases for V and 5 bases for J; bases not matched to a gene: 7. In DNA, the CDR3 is TGTGCCAGCACCCAGGACAGGGGGCGAGACGAGCAGTACTTC. It encodes CASTQDRGRDEQYF.

J is TRBJ2-3 and V is TRBV5-5; TRBD1 or TRBD2 may be the D gene (5 bases each). Per the germline V gene, CDR1 is SGHKS and CDR2 is YYEKEE (reference sequence). The CDR3 extends over 15 amino acids. Trimming cost V 4 bases and J 5 bases, with 17 bases left between them. CDR3 region: CASSPGTLNQDTQYF. The CDR3 DNA sequence: TGTGCCAGCAGCCCCGGGACCTTGAATCAAGATACGCAGTATTTT. Variable domain in full (rest from reference TRBV5-5 and TRBJ2-3): DAGVTQSPTHLIKTRGQQVTLRCSPISGHKSVSWYQQVLGQGPQFIFQYYEKEERGRGNFPDRFSARQFPNYSSELNVNALLLGDSALYLCASSPGTLNQDTQYFGPGTRLTVL.

V and J are TRBV27 and TRBJ2-1; D is unclear. Germline CDR1 MNHEY, CDR2 SMNVEV (reference sequence). Deletions cut 2 bases from V and 6 bases from J, with 8 bases between. The CDR3 is 13 residues long. The DNA for the CDR3 is TGTGCCAGCAGTTTAGTGGGGTTCAATGAGCAGTTCTTC. This encodes CASSLVGFNEQFF.

J is TRBJ2-3 and V is TRBV20-1; D possibly corresponds to TRBD2 (5 bases). CDR1 is DFQATT and CDR2 is SNEGSKA in the germline V gene (reference sequence). The CDR3 length is 10 residues. V gave up 6 bases and J gave up 9 bases, with 10 bases separating them. The CDR3 protein is CSAPRETQYF. CDR3 in DNA: TGCAGTGCCCCGAGGGAGACGCAGTATTTT.

This chain links TRBV28 with TRBJ2-7, with D possibly being TRBD1 (5 bases). V was trimmed by 2 bases and J by 2 bases, leaving 10 bases between them. The CDR3 totals 14 residues. Germline V gene data show CDR1 as MDHEN and CDR2 as SYDVKM. The CDR3 is CASSLLSRAYEQYF. In DNA, the CDR3 is TGTGCCAGCAGTTTACTTTCCAGGGCCTACGAGCAGTACTTC.

V usage is TRBV7-9 and J usage is TRBJ2-7, with 9 bases that match TRBD2. The germline V gene has CDR1 SEHNR and CDR2 FQNEAQ (reference sequence). Trimming cost V 1 base and J 5 bases; bases outside gene matches: 6. CDR3 length equals 15 residues. CDR3 in DNA: TGTGCCAGCAGCTTAGTCGGGCGGGAGGGCCACGAGCAGTACTTC. It is translated as CASSLVGREGHEQYF.